Each of the 4 T cell receptor beta chains below was sequenced from the same sample in a study of T cell repertoires in aging, cancer and after chemotherapy. Rearranged V-D-J TRB sequences were amplified with a mixed TRB-A/B primer pool. MiXCR, run by TCRdb on the multiplex PCR reads, gives a single entry per CDR3 protein. This table holds about 10,000 distinct CDR3 sequences, 34% found once. TCR beta rearrangements were amplified from peripheral blood genomic DNA. The material sequenced was blood. All receptors derive from a human donor in good health.

This clonotype showed up just a few times. The chain has TRBV6-1 and TRBJ1-2, with 8 bases that match TRBD1. CDR1 is MNHNS and CDR2 is SASEGT in the germline V gene. The CDR3 is made up of 15 amino acids. V dropped 7 bases and J dropped 3; count of bases not matched to a gene: 10. The DNA for the CDR3 is TGTGCCAGCACGTCGGACAGGGTAAAAGACTATGGCTACACCTTC. It yields the protein CASTSDRVKDYGYTF.

V gene TRBV28 combines with J gene TRBJ1-2, with D perhaps matching TRBD1 (5 bases). The V end lost 8 bases, the J end lost 8 bases, and 21 bases lay between the germline ends. The CDR3 loop spans 14 amino acids. Germline V lookup: CDR1 MDHEN, CDR2 SYDVKM. CDR3 sequence (DNA): TGTGCCAGCGTCCGGGTAGGGACCTCAGAAGGCTACACCTTC. Translation gives CASVRVGTSEGYTF.

CDR3 in amino acids: CASSLWSRGETQYF. The CDR3 nucleotides read TGTGCCAGCAGTTTATGGTCCAGAGGGGAGACCCAGTACTTC. The chain links TRBV28 to TRBJ2-5; TRBD2 is a possible D gene (5 bases). Germline loops: CDR1 MDHEN, CDR2 SYDVKM. This CDR3 is 14 amino acids long. V gave up 0 bases and J gave up 5 bases, with 10 bases separating them.

This clonotype was picked up a small number of times. This rearrangement joins TRBV29-1 to TRBJ2-3; D may be TRBD2 (7 bases). The CDR3 is 14 amino acids. Looked up from germline, CDR1 is SQVTM and CDR2 is ANQGSEA. Trimming pared 6 bases from V and 2 bases from J, leaving 15 bases between. CDR3 in amino acids: CSVAKGGSTDTQYF. CDR3 bases: TGCAGCGTAGCCAAGGGGGGGTCCACAGATACGCAGTATTTT.